One sample yielded the 26 T cell receptor beta chains listed below, sequenced in a study of cytomegalovirus exposure and HLA in healthy donors. TCRdb's copy holds only in-frame clones and misses some; the assay was immunoSEQ multiplex PCR. The table lists about 49,000 clones, almost 95% of them singletons. The sequenced sample consisted of PBMCs. The receptors come from a young man in good health and CMV-seronegative.

The J gene is TRBJ2-7, the V gene TRBV9, with 8 nucleotides matching TRBD2. The ends lost 0 bases at V and 0 bases at J; junction bases unmatched: 2. The CDR3 extends over 15 amino acids. Germline loops: CDR1 SGDLS, CDR2 YYNGEE. In nucleotides, the CDR3 is TGTGCCAGCAGCGTAGGCAGCGGGGGCTCCTACGAGCAGTACTTC. Amino acids: CASSVGSGGSYEQYF.

The chain joins TRBV7-6 to TRBJ2-7; D not certain. V lost 2 bases to trimming and J lost 0 bases, with 8 bases between them. The CDR3 loop spans 14 amino acids. Germline-derived CDR1 and CDR2 are SGHVS and FNYEAQ. CDR3 protein: CASSLFASSYEQYF. The CDR3 coding sequence is TGTGCCAGCAGCTTATTTGCGAGCTCCTACGAGCAGTACTTC. The variable domain in full, with the rest retrieved from reference TRBV7-6 and TRBJ2-7, is GAGVSQSPRYKVTKRGQDVALRCDPISGHVSLYWYRQALGQGPEFLTYFNYEAQQDKSGLPNDRFSAERPEGSISTLTIQRTEQRDSAMYRCASSLFASSYEQYFGPGTRLTVT.

V usage is TRBV30 and J usage is TRBJ2-1; D may be TRBD1 (5 bases). CDR3 size: 15 residues. The V and J ends lost 3 bases and 9 bases respectively, with 21 bases between them. Germline CDR1 GTSNPN, CDR2 SVGIG (reference sequence). The CDR3 DNA reads TGTGCCTGGAGGTTGGCGTCCGCCGGTAGGGGTGAGCAGTTCTTC. It codes for CAWRLASAGRGEQFF.

This chain links TRBV19 with TRBJ2-5; possible D gene TRBD1, 6 bases. The CDR3 sequence is 12 residues long. The germline V and J ends were trimmed by 7 bases and 5 bases, with 11 bases remaining between them. Germline CDR1 LNHDA, CDR2 SQIVND (reference sequence). The CDR3 sequence is CASKTGGETQYF. CDR3 sequence (DNA): TGTGCCAGTAAGACAGGCGGCGAGACCCAGTACTTC.

This clone came up once. This chain uses TRBV5-1 with TRBJ2-2; TRBD2 matches 7 bases. The CDR3 is 15 residues long. V shed 2 bases and J 7 bases; nucleotides not matched to a gene: 8. In germline, CDR1 is SGHRS, CDR2 YFSETQ. CDR3 sequence reads: CASSLGTSAGGELFF. The CDR3 DNA follows: TGCGCCAGCAGCTTAGGTACTAGCGCTGGCGGGGAGCTGTTTTTT.

The chain joins TRBV10-3 to TRBJ2-7; perhaps TRBD1 as D (6 bases). This CDR3 is built from 15 residues. The V end lost 0 bases, the J end lost 3 bases, and 12 bases lay between the germline ends. The germline V gene encodes CDR1 ENHRY and CDR2 SYGVKD. The chain's CDR3 is CAISESGARIYEQYF. For the CDR3, the DNA is TGTGCCATCAGTGAGTCGGGGGCCAGGATCTACGAGCAGTACTTC.

The rearrangement links TRBV27 to TRBJ2-1, with 7 bases identical to TRBD2. The V and J ends lost 2 bases and 7 bases, in that order; junction bases with no gene match: 8. CDR3 length equals 15 residues. From germline, CDR1 is MNHEY and CDR2 SMNVEV (reference sequence). The DNA for the CDR3 is TGTGCCAGCAGTTTAGGACTAGACAGTTGGAATGAGCAGTTCTTC. Its translation: CASSLGLDSWNEQFF.

The gene calls are TRBV7-3 and TRBJ2-3, with D uncertain. The CDR3 covers 15 residues. Germline lookup yields CDR1 SGHTA and CDR2 FQGTGA. Trimming left V 2 bases short and J 0 bases short, with 9 bases between. The CDR3 spells CASSLYGGSTDTQYF. The DNA for the CDR3 is TGTGCCAGCAGCTTATATGGCGGTAGCACAGATACGCAGTATTTT.

This rearrangement joins TRBV5-6 to TRBJ1-2, with 7 bases fitting TRBD1. V gave up 7 bases and J gave up 0 bases; unmatched junction bases: 3. Per germline, CDR1 SGHDT and CDR2 YYEEEE. The CDR3 spans 13 residues. The CDR3 DNA follows: TGTGCCAGCGGACAGGATGCTAACTATGGCTACACCTTC. Its protein is CASGQDANYGYTF.

CDR3 loop: CASSLAQGSSGNTIYF. The CDR3 bases are TGCGCCAGCAGCCTAGCCCAGGGGTCCTCTGGAAACACCATATATTTT. The chain joins TRBV5-1 to TRBJ1-3, with D possibly TRBD1 on 6 matching bases. The CDR3 extends over 16 amino acids. Germline V lookup: CDR1 SGHRS, CDR2 YFSETQ. V was shortened by 4 bases and J by 0 bases, with 14 bases between the two germline ends. Full variable domain (missing parts from reference TRBV5-1 and TRBJ1-3): KAGVTQTPRYLIKTRGQQVTLSCSPISGHRSVSWYQQTPGQGLQFLFEYFSETQRNKGNFPGRFSGRQFSNSRSEMNVSTLELGDSALYLCASSLAQGSSGNTIYFGEGSWLTVV.

The chain is built from TRBV15 and TRBJ2-3; tentatively, D is TRBD2 (6 bases). V was clipped by 8 bases and J by 1 base, with 16 bases between them. Germline V gene lookup returns CDR1 LNHNV and CDR2 YYDKDF (reference sequence). The CDR3 consists of 15 residues. CDR3 nucleotides: TGTGCCACCGATTCGCGGGGCTCGGGCACAGATACGCAGTATTTT. Translated, it gives CATDSRGSGTDTQYF.

CDR3 protein: CASSDSGRGNTGELFF. CDR3 coding DNA: TGTGCCAGCAGTGACTCGGGGAGGGGGAACACCGGGGAGCTGTTTTTT. V gene TRBV6-4 combines with J gene TRBJ2-2, with TRBD2 matching over 7 bases. The CDR3 has 16 amino acids. J lost 1 base, V lost 0 bases, and 2 bases had no gene match. The V gene's germline CDR1 is MRHNA and CDR2 SNTAGT.

The V gene is TRBV7-2, the J gene TRBJ1-4; D gene unclear. The CDR3 sequence is 13 residues long. The V end was cut by 1 base, the J end by 14 bases, with 14 bases between. The germline gives CDR1 SGHTA, CDR2 FQGNSA. CDR3 DNA: TGTGCCAGCAGCTTAGGGGTAGGCGGGTTCCTGTTTTTT. This translates into CASSLGVGGFLFF.

The chain recombines TRBV5-4 with TRBJ2-7, with TRBD2 matching over 7 bases. CDR3 length equals 13 residues. CDR1 is SGHNT, CDR2 YYREEE, per germline (reference sequence). J was trimmed by 3 bases and V by 4 bases; bases with no gene match: 4. The CDR3 nucleotides are TGTGCCAGCAGCCTTGGACTAGGCTACGAGCAGTACTTC. It translates to CASSLGLGYEQYF.

This chain joins TRBV11-2 and TRBJ2-1, with a possible D match to TRBD2 (6 bases). The CDR3 spans 17 residues. With 1 base removed from V and 2 bases from J, the gap between germline ends came to 15 bases. CDR1 and CDR2 (germline): SGHAT, FQNNGV. The CDR3 DNA follows: TGTGCCAGCAGCTTAGCCGGGGGTGGTTTCGCCTACAATGAGCAGTTCTTC. Translating gives CASSLAGGGFAYNEQFF.

V and J are TRBV4-1 and TRBJ2-7; possibly TRBD1 for D (5 bases). Trimming removed 1 base from V and 0 bases from J, with 19 bases in between. The CDR3 consists of 18 residues. Germline V gene sequence: CDR1 MGHRA, CDR2 YSYEKL. As DNA, the CDR3 is TGCGCCAGCAGCCAAGCTCTAAAGGGGCAGGTGAGCTCCTACGAGCAGTACTTC. Its protein product is CASSQALKGQVSSYEQYF.

The chain couples TRBV19 to TRBJ2-1; 8 nucleotides align to TRBD2. Germline lookup yields CDR1 LNHDA and CDR2 SQIVND (reference sequence). V shed 4 bases and J 4 bases; nucleotides not matched to a gene: 6. There are 15 residues in the CDR3. The CDR3 sequence is CASSTTSAGYNEQFF. The CDR3 region has the DNA TGTGCCAGTAGTACGACTAGCGCAGGATACAATGAGCAGTTCTTC.

About this clone: Distinct nucleotide sequences in the sample also encode this CDR3. V gene TRBV18 combines with J gene TRBJ2-3; D not certain. Germline values: CDR1 KGHSH, CDR2 LQKENI. This CDR3 is built from 13 residues. Trimming left V 3 bases short and J 0 bases short, with 4 bases between. The CDR3 sequence is CASSPPSTDTQYF. The DNA for the CDR3 is TGTGCCAGCTCACCTCCTAGCACAGATACGCAGTATTTT.

The chain joins TRBV7-9 to TRBJ2-1; D gene unclear. This CDR3 spans 11 amino acids. V was trimmed by 5 bases and J by 8 bases, leaving 7 bases between them. Per the germline V gene, CDR1 is SEHNR and CDR2 is FQNEAQ (reference sequence). In DNA, the CDR3 is TGTGCCAGCAGCCGTATCGATGAGCAGTTCTTC. Protein sequence: CASSRIDEQFF.

V and J are TRBV7-2 and TRBJ1-5; TRBD1 is a possible D gene (6 bases). The CDR3 is 17 residues long. The germline V and J ends were trimmed by 5 bases and 0 bases, with 17 bases remaining between them. CDR1 and CDR2 from the germline V gene are SGHTA and FQGNSA. The CDR3 nucleotides are TGTGCCAGCAGCCTCGGACAGATACTTTATAGCAATCAGCCCCAGCATTTT. The encoded protein is CASSLGQILYSNQPQHF.

The chain is built from TRBV6-5 and TRBJ2-1; tentatively, D is TRBD2 (6 bases). The CDR3 runs 15 residues. CDR1 is MNHEY, CDR2 SVGAGI, per germline. V lost 0 bases to trimming and J lost 9 bases, with 15 bases between them. The CDR3 loop is CASSYSQEGGSEQFF. CDR3 coding DNA: TGTGCCAGCAGTTACTCGCAAGAGGGAGGTAGTGAGCAGTTCTTC.

The V and J genes are TRBV28 and TRBJ2-7, with TRBD2 matching 13 bases. The germline gives CDR1 MDHEN, CDR2 SYDVKM. The V segment lost 8 bases and the J segment 5 bases; nucleotides outside the gene matches: 3. The CDR3 is made up of 13 amino acids. CDR3 residues: CASETSGRDEQYF. The CDR3 nucleotides are TGTGCCAGCGAAACTAGCGGGAGGGACGAGCAGTACTTC. Complete variable domain (other parts from reference TRBV28 and TRBJ2-7): DVKVTQSSRYLVKRTGEKVFLECVQDMDHENMFWYRQDPGLGLRLIYFSYDVKMKEKGDIPEGYSVSREKKERFSLILESASTNQTSMYLCASETSGRDEQYFGPGTRLTVT.

The V call is TRBV4-1, the J call TRBJ2-1, with 10 positions matching TRBD2. This CDR3 spans 18 amino acids. With 4 bases clipped from V and 5 bases from J, the junction kept 14 bases outside the gene matches. CDR1 is MGHRA, CDR2 YSYEKL, per germline. CDR3 coding DNA: TGCGCCAGCAGCCCCCCCGGGCCTAGCGGGAGTAAGAACAATGAGCAGTTCTTC. Protein product: CASSPPGPSGSKNNEQFF.

This clone was seen once. V gene TRBV5-5 combines with J gene TRBJ2-7; 7 bases map to TRBD1. With 0 bases clipped from V and 5 bases from J, the junction kept 11 bases outside the gene matches. CDR1 and CDR2 from the germline V gene are SGHKS and YYEKEE (reference sequence). The CDR3 loop spans 16 amino acids. CDR3 nucleotides: TGTGCCAGCAGCTTGGCCTCACAGGGGACAAGGCACGAGCAGTACTTC. Translating gives CASSLASQGTRHEQYF.

This clone came up once. The CDR3 region has the DNA TGTGCCAGCAGCCCCATGAGGGGGCGAGAAGAAAAACTGTTTTTT. Protein: CASSPMRGREEKLFF. This chain uses TRBV5-6 with TRBJ1-4; TRBD1 agrees at 7 bases. The germline CDR1 and CDR2 sequences are SGHDT and YYEEEE. The CDR3 contains 15 residues. V dropped 4 bases and J dropped 8; count of bases not matched to a gene: 11.

The rearrangement joins TRBV18 to TRBJ2-1; no reliable D call. The germline V gene encodes CDR1 KGHSH and CDR2 LQKENI. CDR3 length equals 13 residues. The germline V and J ends were trimmed by 5 bases and 7 bases, with 12 bases remaining between them. The DNA of the CDR3 is TGTGCCAGCTCAAAAGGCCTAGATAATGAGCAGTTCTTC. It codes for CASSKGLDNEQFF.